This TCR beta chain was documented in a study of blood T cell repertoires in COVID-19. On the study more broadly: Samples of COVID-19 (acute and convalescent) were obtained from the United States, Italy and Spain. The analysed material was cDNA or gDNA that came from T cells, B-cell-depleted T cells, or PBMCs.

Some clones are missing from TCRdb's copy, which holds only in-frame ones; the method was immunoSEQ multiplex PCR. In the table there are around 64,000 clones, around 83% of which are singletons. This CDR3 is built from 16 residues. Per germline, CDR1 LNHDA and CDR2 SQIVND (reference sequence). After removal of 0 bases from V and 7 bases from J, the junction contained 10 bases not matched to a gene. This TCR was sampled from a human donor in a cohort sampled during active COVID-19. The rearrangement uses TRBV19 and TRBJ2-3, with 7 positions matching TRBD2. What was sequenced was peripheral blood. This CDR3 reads CASSIDYAGERNTQYF. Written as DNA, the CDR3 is TGTGCCAGTAGTATAGATTACGCGGGGGAAAGGAATACGCAGTATTTT.